These 6 T cell receptor beta chains were sequenced from one sample in a study of cytomegalovirus exposure and HLA in healthy donors. The study ran its PCR with 60 Vbeta and 13 Jbeta primers. Only in-frame clones appear in the TCRdb table, and some are missing; sequencing was by immunoSEQ multiplex PCR. There are approximately 150,000 clones in the sample; roughly 80% occur only once, and approximately 13% lies in the top ten. Sequences were obtained from PBMCs. The receptor set was obtained from a man aged 40-49 years in good health and CMV-seropositive.

The rearrangement uses TRBV5-1 and TRBJ1-1; 10 positions match TRBD1. With V trimmed by 4 bases and J by 1 base, 7 bases remained unmatched. The CDR3 totals 16 residues. Germline V gives CDR1 SGHRS, CDR2 YFSETQ. Here the CDR3 reads CASSPQGQGGNTEAFF. Here the CDR3 DNA reads TGCGCCAGCAGCCCTCAAGGACAGGGGGGGAACACTGAAGCTTTCTTT. The full variable domain, rest sourced from reference TRBV5-1 and TRBJ1-1, is KAGVTQTPRYLIKTRGQQVTLSCSPISGHRSVSWYQQTPGQGLQFLFEYFSETQRNKGNFPGRFSGRQFSNSRSEMNVSTLELGDSALYLCASSPQGQGGNTEAFFGQGTRLTVV.

This chain links TRBV5-1 with TRBJ2-3; tentatively, D is TRBD2 (5 bases). The V end was cut by 2 bases, the J end by 1 base, with 20 bases between. Per the germline V gene, CDR1 is SGHRS and CDR2 is YFSETQ. The CDR3 loop spans 18 amino acids. CDR3 sequence: CASSFRAGSGKGTDTQYF. DNA for the CDR3: TGCGCCAGCAGCTTTCGGGCCGGGTCGGGGAAGGGCACAGATACGCAGTATTTT.

The chain couples TRBV5-4 to TRBJ1-3; possibly TRBD1 for D (5 bases). V lost 4 bases and J 4 bases, leaving 18 bases between the germline ends. Germline CDR1 SGHNT, CDR2 YYREEE (reference sequence). This CDR3 is built from 16 residues. In DNA form, the CDR3 reads TGTGCCAGCAGCCCAAAGACAACAGGCGACGGAAACACCATATATTTT. Protein: CASSPKTTGDGNTIYF.

The chain employs TRBV14 and TRBJ2-1; possibly TRBD1 for D (6 bases). The length of the CDR3 is 12 residues. The V gene's germline CDR1 is SGHDN and CDR2 FVKESK. Trimming shortened V by 3 bases and J by 7 bases, and 7 bases separated the two germline ends. The CDR3 DNA reads TGTGCCAGCAGCCAGCAGGGGAATGAGCAGTTCTTC. This encodes CASSQQGNEQFF.

Here the CDR3 DNA reads TGTGCCAGCAGGGTAGGAGAGCAGAAAAACATTCAGTACTTC. It is translated as CASRVGEQKNIQYF. The chain has TRBV2 and TRBJ2-4; D call uncertain. This CDR3 comprises 14 residues. The V and J ends lost 6 bases and 4 bases respectively, with 13 bases between them. Germline CDR1 and CDR2: SNHLY and FYNNEI.

This clone was seen once. J is TRBJ2-7 and V is TRBV7-9, with a tentative D call TRBD2 (6 bases). Between the trimmed V and J ends, which lost 5 bases and 0 bases, there was a span of 8 bases. The V gene's germline CDR1 is SEHNR and CDR2 FQNEAQ (reference sequence). The CDR3 has 13 amino acids. The CDR3 spells CASSRRDSYEQYF. The CDR3 coding sequence is TGTGCCAGCAGCCGGCGGGACTCCTACGAGCAGTACTTC.